A selection of T cell receptor beta chains follows, all from one sample in a study of long-term antiretroviral therapy in people with HIV. Measured with immunoSEQ multiplex PCR; TCRdb has only the in-frame clones, and not every one. The table lists around 8,000 clones, 81% of them singletons. The sequenced sample was unsorted PBMCs, obtained about 2.5 years before starting antiretroviral therapy. These receptors all stem from a man aged 40-49 years with HIV. The CDR3 runs from the conserved cysteine through the conserved F or W. D genes are given only for firm matches. The size field is filled for only some rows; it gives once, few, many or a size class.

v_gene	d_gene	abundance	j_gene	CDR3aa	CDR3nt
TRBV6-5	-	-	TRBJ1-1	CASSSSTEAFF	TGTGCCAGCAGTTCGAGCACTGAAGCTTTCTTT
TRBV19	TRBD1	-	TRBJ1-1	CASSPPRAGGLNTEAFF	TGTGCCAGTAGTCCCCCCCGGGCAGGGGGCCTGAACACTGAAGCTTTCTTT
TRBV5-8	TRBD1	-	TRBJ2-3	CASSDDRTGGSDTQYF	TGCGCCAGCAGCGACGATAGGACAGGGGGATCAGATACGCAGTATTTT
TRBV5-5	-	-	TRBJ2-7	CASSLGREQYF	TGTGCCAGCAGCCTAGGACGGGAGCAGTACTTC
TRBV19	TRBD2	once	TRBJ2-1	CASSPGLAGLNEQFF	TGTGCCAGTAGTCCGGGACTAGCGGGGCTCAATGAGCAGTTCTTC
TRBV4-2	-	-	TRBJ1-2	CASSQANDAGHSYGYTF	TGTGCCAGCAGCCAAGCCAATGACGCGGGACACTCCTATGGCTACACCTTC
TRBV6-1	TRBD1	-	TRBJ1-1	CASRGTALNTEAFF	TGTGCCAGCAGGGGGACAGCCCTGAACACTGAAGCTTTCTTT
TRBV6-1	-	-	TRBJ2-7	CASSETVSYEQYF	TGTGCCAGCAGTGAGACAGTCTCCTACGAGCAGTACTTC
TRBV27	-	-	TRBJ2-7	CASGPSPLEQYF	TGTGCCAGCGGACCTAGCCCCCTCGAGCAGTACTTC
TRBV19	TRBD1	-	TRBJ2-7	CASSPGTGSYEQYF	TGTGCCAGTAGCCCCGGGACAGGGTCATACGAGCAGTACTTC
TRBV7-9	-	few	TRBJ2-7	CASSPDGFYEQYF	TGTGCCAGCAGTCCGGACGGATTCTACGAGCAGTACTTC
TRBV10-3	-	-	TRBJ1-2	CASSPAQYGYTF	TGTGCCTCCAGCCCTGCACAGTATGGCTACACCTTC
TRBV5-1	-	-	TRBJ1-6	CASNDGGNSPLHF	TGCGCCAGCAACGACGGGGGCAATTCACCCCTCCACTTT
TRBV7-8	-	-	TRBJ1-4	CVSSLAGDEKLFF	TGTGTCAGCAGCTTAGCTGGGGACGAAAAACTGTTTTTT
TRBV29-1	TRBD1	-	TRBJ1-5	CSVEDLHRGLGQPQHF	TGCAGCGTTGAAGATCTTCACAGGGGGCTTGGACAGCCCCAGCATTTT
TRBV5-1	-	-	TRBJ2-3	CALPEGGTDTQYF	TGCGCCTTACCCGAAGGGGGCACAGATACGCAGTATTTT
TRBV7-8	TRBD2	-	TRBJ2-1	CASSLASGGAIEQFF	TGTGCCAGCAGCTTAGCTAGCGGGGGGGCAATTGAGCAGTTCTTC
TRBV25-1	TRBD1	-	TRBJ2-7	CASSESAGGPYEQYF	TGTGCCAGCAGTGAATCGGCAGGGGGTCCCTACGAGCAGTACTTC
TRBV18	-	-	TRBJ2-7	CASSSSSYEQYF	TGTGCCAGCTCCTCGAGCTCCTACGAGCAGTACTTC
TRBV11-2	-	once	TRBJ1-4	CASSLLRGTATNEKLFF	TGTGCCAGCAGCTTATTGAGGGGGACCGCAACTAATGAAAAACTGTTTTTT
TRBV9	TRBD2	-	TRBJ2-1	CASSAGTSGGWEQFF	TGTGCCAGCAGCGCCGGGACTAGCGGGGGGTGGGAGCAGTTCTTC
TRBV11-2	-	-	TRBJ2-7	CASSLGRGGATLYEQYF	TGTGCCAGCAGCTTAGGTCGGGGTGGGGCTACTCTCTACGAGCAGTACTTC
TRBV5-1	TRBD1	-	TRBJ1-6	CASSWTGQREPLHF	TGCGCCAGCAGCTGGACAGGACAACGGGAACCCCTCCACTTT
TRBV5-6	TRBD1	-	TRBJ1-3	CASSLFGTGAGNTIYF	TGTGCCAGCAGCTTGTTTGGGACAGGGGCTGGAAACACCATATATTTT
TRBV30	TRBD1	-	TRBJ2-7	CAWRQGTESSYEQYF	TGTGCCTGGCGACAGGGTACCGAAAGCTCCTACGAGCAGTACTTC
TRBV18	-	-	TRBJ2-7	CASSPRAGESYEQYF	TGTGCCAGCTCACCACGGGCAGGGGAATCCTACGAGCAGTACTTC
TRBV19	TRBD1	once	TRBJ1-2	CASSIGGGDYGYTF	TGTGCCAGTAGTATAGGAGGGGGCGACTATGGCTACACCTTC